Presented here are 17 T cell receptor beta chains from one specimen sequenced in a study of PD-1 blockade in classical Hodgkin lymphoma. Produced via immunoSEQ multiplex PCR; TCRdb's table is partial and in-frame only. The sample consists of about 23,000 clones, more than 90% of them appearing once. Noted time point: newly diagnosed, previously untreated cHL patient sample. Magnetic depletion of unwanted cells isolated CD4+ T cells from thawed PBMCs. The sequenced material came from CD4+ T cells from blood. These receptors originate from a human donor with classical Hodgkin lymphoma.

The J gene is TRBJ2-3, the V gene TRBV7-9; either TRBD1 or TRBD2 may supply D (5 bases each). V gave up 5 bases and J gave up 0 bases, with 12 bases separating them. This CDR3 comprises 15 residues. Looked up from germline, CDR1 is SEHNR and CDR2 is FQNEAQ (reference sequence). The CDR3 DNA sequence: TGTGCCAGCAGCCCCCGAGGGGCTAGCACAGATACGCAGTATTTT. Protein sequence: CASSPRGASTDTQYF.

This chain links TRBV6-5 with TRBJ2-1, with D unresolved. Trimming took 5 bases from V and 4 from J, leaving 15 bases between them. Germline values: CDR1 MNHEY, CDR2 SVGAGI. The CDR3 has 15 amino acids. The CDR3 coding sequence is TGTGCCAGCAGTAGAAAATCCCCGCCTTACAATGAGCAGTTCTTC. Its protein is CASSRKSPPYNEQFF.

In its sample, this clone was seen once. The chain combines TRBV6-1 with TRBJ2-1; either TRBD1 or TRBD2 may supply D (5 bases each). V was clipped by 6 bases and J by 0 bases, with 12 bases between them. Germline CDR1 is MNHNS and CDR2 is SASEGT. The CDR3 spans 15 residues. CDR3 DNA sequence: TGTGCCAGCAGCCCTGCAGGGAGCTCCTACAATGAGCAGTTCTTC. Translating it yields CASSPAGSSYNEQFF.

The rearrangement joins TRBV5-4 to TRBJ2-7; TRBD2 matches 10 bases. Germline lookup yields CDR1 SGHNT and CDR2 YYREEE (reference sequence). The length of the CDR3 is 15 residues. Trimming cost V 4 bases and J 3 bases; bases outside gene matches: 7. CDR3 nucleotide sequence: TGTGCCAGCAGCCCGGGGACTAGCGTTGACTACGAGCAGTACTTC. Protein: CASSPGTSVDYEQYF.

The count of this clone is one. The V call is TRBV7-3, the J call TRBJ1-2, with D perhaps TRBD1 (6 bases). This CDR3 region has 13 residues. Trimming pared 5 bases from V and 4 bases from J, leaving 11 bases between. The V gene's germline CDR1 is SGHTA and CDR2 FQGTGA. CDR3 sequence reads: CASSQQGGYGYTF. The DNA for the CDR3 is TGTGCCAGCAGCCAACAGGGTGGCTATGGCTACACCTTC.

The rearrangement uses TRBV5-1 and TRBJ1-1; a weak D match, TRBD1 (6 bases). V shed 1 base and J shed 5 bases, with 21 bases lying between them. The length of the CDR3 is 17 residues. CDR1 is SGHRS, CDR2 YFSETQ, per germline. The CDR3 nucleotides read TGCGCCAGCAGCTTGCCCGCAGGGGCTCCCGTCAAGACTGAAGCTTTCTTT. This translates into CASSLPAGAPVKTEAFF.

The CDR3 is CSVERGRLTEAFF. CDR3 in DNA: TGCAGCGTTGAAAGGGGGCGCCTCACTGAAGCTTTCTTT. The V and J genes are TRBV29-1 and TRBJ1-1; the match to TRBD1 covers 7 bases. The CDR3 has 13 amino acids. Trimming took 2 bases from V and 4 from J; bases not matched to a gene: 4. Germline V lookup: CDR1 SQVTM, CDR2 ANQGSEA.

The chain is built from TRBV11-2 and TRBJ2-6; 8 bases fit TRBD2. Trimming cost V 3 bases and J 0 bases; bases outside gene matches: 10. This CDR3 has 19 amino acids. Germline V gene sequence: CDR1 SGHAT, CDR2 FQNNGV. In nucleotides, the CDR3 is TGTGCCAGCAGCTTCCAAAGGGGGACTAGGGGCTCTGGGGCCAACGTCCTGACTTTC. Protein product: CASSFQRGTRGSGANVLTF. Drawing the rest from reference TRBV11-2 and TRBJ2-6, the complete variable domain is EAGVAQSPRYKIIEKRQSVAFWCNPISGHATLYWYQQILGQGPKLLIQFQNNGVVDDSQLPKDRFSAERLKGVDSTLKIQPAKLEDSAVYLCASSFQRGTRGSGANVLTFGAGSRLTVL.

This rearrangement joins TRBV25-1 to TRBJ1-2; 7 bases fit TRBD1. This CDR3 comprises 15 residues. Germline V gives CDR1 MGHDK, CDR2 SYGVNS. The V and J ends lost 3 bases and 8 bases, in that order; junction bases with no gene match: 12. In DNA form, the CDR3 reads TGTGCCAGCAGTGATACGGCATGGGACAGAAGCGGCTACACCTTC. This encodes CASSDTAWDRSGYTF.

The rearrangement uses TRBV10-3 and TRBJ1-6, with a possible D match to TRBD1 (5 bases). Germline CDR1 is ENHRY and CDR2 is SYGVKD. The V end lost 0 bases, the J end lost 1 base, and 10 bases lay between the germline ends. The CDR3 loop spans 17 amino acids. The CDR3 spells CAISESGGSSYNSPLHF. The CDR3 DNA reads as TGTGCCATCAGTGAGTCTGGGGGAAGTTCCTATAATTCACCCCTCCACTTT.

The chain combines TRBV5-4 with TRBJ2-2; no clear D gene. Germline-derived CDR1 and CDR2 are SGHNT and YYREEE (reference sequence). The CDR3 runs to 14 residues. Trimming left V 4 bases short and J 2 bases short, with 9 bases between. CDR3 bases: TGTGCCAGCAGCCCTCCGAGTAACACCGGGGAGCTGTTTTTT. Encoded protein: CASSPPSNTGELFF.

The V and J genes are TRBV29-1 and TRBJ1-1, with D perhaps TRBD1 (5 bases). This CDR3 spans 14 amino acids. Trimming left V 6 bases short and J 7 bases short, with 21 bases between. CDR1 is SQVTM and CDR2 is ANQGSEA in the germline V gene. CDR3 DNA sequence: TGCAGCGTGACAATAGCGGGACCGCCGATTGAAGCTTTCTTT. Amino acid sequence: CSVTIAGPPIEAFF.

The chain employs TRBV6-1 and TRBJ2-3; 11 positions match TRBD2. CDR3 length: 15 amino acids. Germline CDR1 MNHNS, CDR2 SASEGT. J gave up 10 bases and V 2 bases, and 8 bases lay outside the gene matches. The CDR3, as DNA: TGTGCCAGCAGTGAAACGCCTAGCGGGAGGAGTCCGCAGTATTTT. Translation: CASSETPSGRSPQYF.

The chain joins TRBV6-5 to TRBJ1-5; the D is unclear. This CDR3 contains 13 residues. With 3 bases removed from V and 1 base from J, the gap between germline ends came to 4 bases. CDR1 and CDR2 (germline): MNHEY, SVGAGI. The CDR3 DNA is TGTGCCAGCAGTTATTCCAGCAATCAGCCCCAGCATTTT. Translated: CASSYSSNQPQHF.

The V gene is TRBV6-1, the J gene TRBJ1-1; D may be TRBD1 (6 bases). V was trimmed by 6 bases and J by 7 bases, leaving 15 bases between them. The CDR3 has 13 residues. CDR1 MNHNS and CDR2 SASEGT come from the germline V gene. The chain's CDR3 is CASRVGQKNEAFF. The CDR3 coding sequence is TGTGCCAGCAGAGTTGGACAGAAGAATGAAGCTTTCTTT.

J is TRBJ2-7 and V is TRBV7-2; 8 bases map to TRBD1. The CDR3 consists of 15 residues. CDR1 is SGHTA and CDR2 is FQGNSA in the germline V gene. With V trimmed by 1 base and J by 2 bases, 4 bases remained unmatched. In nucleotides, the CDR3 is TGTGCCAGCAGCTTAGTGGGACAGGCCCCCTACGAGCAGTACTTC. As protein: CASSLVGQAPYEQYF.

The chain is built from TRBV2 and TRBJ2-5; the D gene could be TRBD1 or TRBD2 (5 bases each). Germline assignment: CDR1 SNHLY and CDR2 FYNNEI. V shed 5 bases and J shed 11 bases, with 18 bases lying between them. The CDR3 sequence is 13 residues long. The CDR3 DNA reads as TGTGCCAGCAGTCCGGAGGCGGTAGGGGAGCAGTACTTC. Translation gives CASSPEAVGEQYF.